What follows are 14 T cell receptor beta chains derived from one specimen sequenced in a study of T cell repertoires in cytomegalovirus infection. TCRdb reprocessed the reads with MiXCR, giving one entry per CDR3 protein. Among roughly 45,000 distinct CDR3 sequences, 20% to 25% were seen once, and the ten largest hold roughly 20%. Their cognate antigens are unknown. What was sequenced was PBMCs, sequenced either directly or after in vitro stimulation (not recorded which). The receptors derive from a human donor in good health (CMV status not recorded). Some clones in this sample may be carry-over from other donors' samples.

Many counts were recorded for this clonotype. The rearrangement links TRBV4-3 to TRBJ2-7, with 7 bases matching TRBD2. V trimming: 1 base; J trimming: 6 bases; junction bases outside the gene matches: 6. Per germline, CDR1 LGHNA and CDR2 YSLEER. CDR3 size: 14 residues. CDR3 sequence (DNA): TGCGCCAGCAGCCAAGCGGGAGGCCTCAGCGAGCAGTACTTC. Translating gives CASSQAGGLSEQYF.

The J gene is TRBJ2-1, the V gene TRBV11-2, with TRBD1 as a possible D gene (6 bases). There are 13 residues in the CDR3. Germline loops: CDR1 SGHAT, CDR2 FQNNGV. V lost 3 bases and J 3 bases, leaving 6 bases between the germline ends. DNA of the CDR3: TGTGCCAGCAGCTTGGGACACTACAATGAGCAGTTCTTC. This translates into CASSLGHYNEQFF.

This clonotype showed up just once. The chain recombines TRBV25-1 with TRBJ1-5; D gene uncertain. The CDR3 runs 14 residues. Per germline, CDR1 MGHDK and CDR2 SYGVNS. V was clipped by 4 bases and J by 4 bases, with 11 bases between them. The CDR3 DNA is TGTGCCAGCAGTGGTAGCACAGCGAATCAGCCCCAGCATTTT. It encodes CASSGSTANQPQHF.

This chain joins TRBV20-1 and TRBJ2-7; TRBD2 matches at 8 bases. The V segment lost 0 bases and the J segment 2 bases; nucleotides outside the gene matches: 3. Germline CDR1 DFQATT, CDR2 SNEGSKA (reference sequence). The CDR3 consists of 14 residues. The CDR3 protein is CSARDAGGAYEQYF. The CDR3 region has the DNA TGCAGTGCTAGAGATGCCGGGGGGGCCTACGAGCAGTACTTC.

This chain uses TRBV6-2 or TRBV6-3 with TRBJ2-3; D remains unclear. The CDR3 totals 14 residues. The V and J ends lost 7 bases and 1 base respectively, with 12 bases between them. From germline, CDR1 is MNHEY and CDR2 SVGEGT. The CDR3 is CASTKPAGTDTQYF. CDR3 in DNA: TGTGCCAGCACCAAACCTGCGGGCACAGATACGCAGTATTTT.

V gene TRBV20-1 combines with J gene TRBJ2-1; either TRBD1 or TRBD2 may supply D (6 bases each). Germline CDR1 DFQATT, CDR2 SNEGSKA (reference sequence). V was clipped by 1 base and J by 12 bases, with 13 bases between them. The CDR3 has 12 amino acids. CDR3 region: CSARAEGGGQFF. The DNA for the CDR3 is TGCAGTGCTAGAGCGGAAGGAGGGGGGCAGTTCTTC.

This clonotype came up a few times. This chain connects TRBV2 to TRBJ1-1; 9 nucleotides match TRBD1. CDR1 and CDR2 from the germline V gene are SNHLY and FYNNEI. The CDR3 spans 17 residues. Trimming removed 4 bases from V and 0 bases from J; junction bases left unmatched: 9. The CDR3 reads CASSGRGQGIMNTEAFF. The CDR3 region has the DNA TGTGCCAGCAGTGGGCGTGGACAGGGGATAATGAACACTGAAGCTTTCTTT.

This clonotype was recorded at least ten times. V and J are TRBV7-9 and TRBJ2-7; D gene uncertain. The CDR3 has 12 residues. Germline lookup yields CDR1 SEHNR and CDR2 FQNEAQ (reference sequence). V was trimmed by 3 bases and J by 4 bases, leaving 7 bases between them. CDR3 protein: CASSFGNYEQYF. As DNA, the CDR3 is TGTGCCAGCAGCTTCGGAAATTACGAGCAGTACTTC. The full variable domain, rest sourced from reference TRBV7-9 and TRBJ2-7, is DTGVSQNPRHKITKRGQNVTFRCDPISEHNRLYWYRQTLGQGPEFLTYFQNEAQLEKSRLLSDRFSAERPKGSFSTLEIQRTEQGDSAMYLCASSFGNYEQYFGPGTRLTVT.

This clonotype came up a few times. This chain uses TRBV6-2 or TRBV6-3 with TRBJ2-3, with D perhaps being TRBD1 or TRBD2 (6 bases each). Germline values: CDR1 MNHEY, CDR2 SVGEGT. The CDR3 is 14 residues long. Trimming stripped 4 bases from V and 2 bases from J, with 10 bases between. The CDR3 nucleotides read TGTGCCAGCAGTTCGGGGGCCAACACAGATACGCAGTATTTT. Residues: CASSSGANTDTQYF.

The V gene is TRBV4-1, the J gene TRBJ2-1, with 7 positions matching TRBD2. The V and J ends lost 1 base and 2 bases, in that order; junction bases with no gene match: 8. The germline V gene has CDR1 MGHRA and CDR2 YSYEKL. The CDR3 totals 17 residues. The CDR3 protein is CASSQVLAGVTYNEQFF. Here the CDR3 DNA reads TGCGCCAGCAGCCAAGTACTCGCGGGGGTCACCTACAATGAGCAGTTCTTC.

The chain employs TRBV6-2 or TRBV6-3 and TRBJ2-1; TRBD1 matches 9 bases. Germline-derived CDR1 and CDR2 are MNHEY and SVGEGT. J was trimmed by 7 bases and V by 8 bases; bases with no gene match: 9. There are 14 residues in the CDR3. CDR3 in amino acids: CASATGGSKNEQFF. The CDR3 DNA reads TGTGCCAGCGCTACAGGGGGCTCGAAGAATGAGCAGTTCTTC.

This clonotype was observed at least ten times. The CDR3 reads CASSDNRGQGYTF. The CDR3 region has the DNA TGTGCCAGCAGCGATAACAGGGGGCAGGGCTACACCTTC. J is TRBJ1-2 and V is TRBV7-9; 9 nucleotides line up with TRBD1. The length of the CDR3 is 13 residues. With V trimmed by 5 bases and J by 8 bases, 6 bases remained unmatched. Germline lookup yields CDR1 SEHNR and CDR2 FQNEAQ (reference sequence).

The chain combines TRBV19 with TRBJ2-1, with D perhaps TRBD1 (6 bases). Germline assignment: CDR1 LNHDA and CDR2 SQIVND (reference sequence). V dropped 5 bases and J dropped 10 bases, with 12 bases sitting between them. This CDR3 contains 12 residues. CDR3 region: CASSPTGAEQFF. For the CDR3, the DNA is TGTGCCAGTAGTCCGACAGGCGCGGAGCAGTTCTTC.

The rearrangement joins TRBV7-9 to TRBJ1-1, with D possibly being TRBD1 (5 bases). The CDR3 is 12 amino acids. Germline lookup yields CDR1 SEHNR and CDR2 FQNEAQ (reference sequence). V shed 4 bases and J shed 8 bases, with 11 bases lying between them. CDR3 bases: TGTGCCAGCAGCTGGGACCCCGACGAAGCTTTCTTT. Translating it yields CASSWDPDEAFF.